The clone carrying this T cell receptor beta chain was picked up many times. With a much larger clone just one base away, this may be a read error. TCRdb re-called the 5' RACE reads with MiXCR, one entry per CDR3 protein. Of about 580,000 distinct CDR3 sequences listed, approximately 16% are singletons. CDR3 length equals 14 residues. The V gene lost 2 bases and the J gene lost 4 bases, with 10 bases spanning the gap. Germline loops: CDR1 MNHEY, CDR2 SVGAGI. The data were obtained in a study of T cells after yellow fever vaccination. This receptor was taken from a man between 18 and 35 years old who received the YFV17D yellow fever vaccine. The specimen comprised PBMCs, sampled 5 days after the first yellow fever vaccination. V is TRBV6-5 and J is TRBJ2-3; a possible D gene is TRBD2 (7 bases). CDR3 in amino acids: CASSYGGAADTQYF. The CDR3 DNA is TGTGCCAGCAGTTACGGGGGGGCCGCAGATACGCAGTATTTT.